The 30 T cell receptor beta chains given below trace back to one sample, sequenced in a study of beta chain features in type 1 diabetes (dated by TCRdb to the late 2010s). The library was generated by the immunoSEQ multiplex PCR assay. The entire isolated RNA was reverse transcribed using the High Capacity cDNA Reverse Transcription Kit, and thus expressed TCRB transcripts were sequenced. TCRdb re-hosts the immuneACCESS table, in-frame sequences only. Its copies lack some clones; in the studies checked, an unresolved V gene accounts for under half of them, and the cause for the rest is not known. The sample table holds around 240,000 clones, of which 9.6% were seen once. The leading ten clones occupy 0.03% to 0.04% of the sample. Sequencing was done on a sample of naive CD4+ T cells from blood. Explained via the paper, the cell subset or site label denotes: true naive CD4+ T cells. These receptors all stem from a woman between 18 and 30 years old in good health.

The chain couples TRBV5-1 to TRBJ2-3; D unresolved. Germline V gene sequence: CDR1 SGHRS, CDR2 YFSETQ. CDR3 length: 15 residues. V lost 1 base and J lost 0, with 9 bases in between. CDR3 residues: CASSLRTSSTDTQYF. In DNA form, the CDR3 reads TGCGCCAGCAGCTTGCGCACATCTAGCACAGATACGCAGTATTTT. Based on the CDR3 plus reference TRBV5-1 and TRBJ2-3, the full variable domain is KAGVTQTPRYLIKTRGQQVTLSCSPISGHRSVSWYQQTPGQGLQFLFEYFSETQRNKGNFPGRFSGRQFSNSRSEMNVSTLELGDSALYLCASSLRTSSTDTQYFGPGTRLTVL.

The rearrangement joins TRBV7-2 to TRBJ1-2, with D uncertain. The CDR3 totals 13 residues. Per germline, CDR1 SGHTA and CDR2 FQGNSA. V was trimmed by 5 bases and J by 5 bases, leaving 12 bases between them. The CDR3 region has the DNA TGTGCCAGCAGCCCGCCAGGTCTGTATGGCTACACCTTC. It is translated as CASSPPGLYGYTF.

The J gene is TRBJ1-1, the V gene TRBV5-1; possible D gene TRBD1, 5 bases. Trimming shortened V by 8 bases and J by 3 bases, and 14 bases separated the two germline ends. Germline-derived CDR1 and CDR2 are SGHRS and YFSETQ. The CDR3 runs 13 residues. DNA of the CDR3: TGCGCCAGGAAGCAAGGACAATACACTGAAGCTTTCTTT. Its protein product is CARKQGQYTEAFF.

This clone appeared many times. The V call is TRBV29-1, the J call TRBJ2-1; 9 bases are a match to TRBD1. There are 13 residues in the CDR3. Germline CDR1 and CDR2: SQVTM and ANQGSEA. V dropped 6 bases and J dropped 7; count of bases not matched to a gene: 7. This CDR3 is CSVAGTGRNEQFF. The DNA for the CDR3 is TGCAGCGTAGCCGGGACAGGGAGAAATGAGCAGTTCTTC.

This clone has a handful of counts. At one end the junction does not follow the germline gene, possibly because of a read error. The chain has TRBV10-3 and TRBJ1-5, with TRBD1 matching over 7 bases. The CDR3 loop spans 14 amino acids. Germline CDR1 reads ENHRY; CDR2 reads SYGVKD. The chain's CDR3 is CASSELTGNQPQHF. DNA for the CDR3: TGTGCCAGCAGTGAGCTGACAGGGAATCAGCCCCAGCATTTT.

The chain carries TRBV5-1 and TRBJ2-5; TRBD2 matches 9 bases. The J segment lost 1 base and the V segment lost 2 bases, leaving 3 bases of the junction unmatched. The CDR3 runs to 15 residues. Germline V gene lookup returns CDR1 SGHRS and CDR2 YFSETQ. In nucleotides, the CDR3 is TGCGCCAGCAGCTTCGGCGGGGGGGCCCAAGAGACCCAGTACTTC. Translated, it gives CASSFGGGAQETQYF. The full variable domain, in which reference TRBV5-1 and TRBJ2-5 provide the parts outside the CDR3, is KAGVTQTPRYLIKTRGQQVTLSCSPISGHRSVSWYQQTPGQGLQFLFEYFSETQRNKGNFPGRFSGRQFSNSRSEMNVSTLELGDSALYLCASSFGGGAQETQYFGPGTRLLVL.

This clone was seen only a few times. The V call is TRBV27, the J call TRBJ2-5; 9 nucleotides agree with TRBD1. The CDR3 runs to 16 residues. CDR1 is MNHEY, CDR2 SMNVEV, per germline (reference sequence). J was trimmed by 2 bases and V by 2 bases; bases with no gene match: 6. The CDR3, as DNA: TGTGCCAGCAGTTTAGCGGGACAGGGCCCTCAAGAGACCCAGTACTTC. It yields the protein CASSLAGQGPQETQYF.

This chain uses TRBV9 with TRBJ2-3, with 10 positions matching TRBD2. Germline V lookup: CDR1 SGDLS, CDR2 YYNGEE. This CDR3 contains 16 residues. V was pared by 4 bases and J by 2 bases, with 7 bases of the junction left unmatched. CDR3 sequence reads: CASSSRTSGNTDTQYF. CDR3 DNA: TGTGCCAGCAGCTCGCGGACTAGCGGAAACACAGATACGCAGTATTTT.

Many counts were recorded for this clone. The chain has TRBV15 and TRBJ2-1; 7 bases align to TRBD2. Germline trimming cut 5 bases from V and 8 bases from J; bases unmatched to any gene: 3. The germline V gene encodes CDR1 LNHNV and CDR2 YYDKDF (reference sequence). The length of the CDR3 is 12 residues. CDR3 loop: CATSRGRDEQFF. CDR3 sequence (DNA): TGTGCCACCAGCCGGGGGAGGGATGAGCAGTTCTTC.

In its sample, this clone was seen a few times. The chain combines TRBV5-6 with TRBJ1-5; 10 positions match TRBD1. With V trimmed by 3 bases and J by 5 bases, 8 bases remained unmatched. Germline values: CDR1 SGHDT, CDR2 YYEEEE. CDR3 length: 16 residues. The CDR3 loop reads CASSSAGQGMHQPQHF. The CDR3 region has the DNA TGTGCCAGCAGCTCGGCGGGACAGGGGATGCATCAGCCCCAGCATTTT.

This chain uses TRBV6-6 with TRBJ1-1; 7 nucleotides match TRBD1. CDR1 is MNHNY, CDR2 SVGAGI, per germline (reference sequence). Germline trimming cut 6 bases from V and 1 base from J; bases unmatched to any gene: 5. CDR3 length: 14 amino acids. DNA of the CDR3: TGTGCCAGCAGCCCCGGACAGGAGAACACTGAAGCTTTCTTT. It translates to CASSPGQENTEAFF.

The chain employs TRBV5-1 and TRBJ2-1, with 8 nucleotides matching TRBD2. The CDR3 loop spans 19 amino acids. Germline V gene sequence: CDR1 SGHRS, CDR2 YFSETQ. J was trimmed by 0 bases and V by 5 bases; bases with no gene match: 16. CDR3 DNA sequence: TGCGCCAGCAGACCGGGACTAGGGGGACGTAACCACTCCTACAATGAGCAGTTCTTC. As protein: CASRPGLGGRNHSYNEQFF.

The gene calls are TRBV10-3 and TRBJ2-7; 11 nucleotides match TRBD2. The V gene's germline CDR1 is ENHRY and CDR2 SYGVKD. CDR3 length: 15 amino acids. V lost 6 bases and J lost 0; bases outside the gene matches: 4. CDR3 coding DNA: TGTGCCATCAGCAAACTAGCGGGAGACTCCTACGAGCAGTACTTC. It encodes CAISKLAGDSYEQYF.

This clone was detected a few times. The V call is TRBV6-5, the J call TRBJ2-1, with 7 bases identical to TRBD1. CDR3 length equals 13 residues. Germline V gives CDR1 MNHEY, CDR2 SVGAGI. V trimming: 2 bases; J trimming: 6 bases; junction bases outside the gene matches: 1. CDR3 loop: CASSYRQGNEQFF. The CDR3 DNA reads as TGTGCCAGCAGTTACCGACAGGGCAATGAGCAGTTCTTC.

The chain is built from TRBV6-6 and TRBJ2-5; D is perhaps TRBD2 (5 bases). CDR3 length: 12 residues. The V and J ends lost 7 bases and 4 bases respectively, with 10 bases between them. Germline lookup yields CDR1 MNHNY and CDR2 SVGAGI (reference sequence). The CDR3 loop is CASNEGGETQYF. The DNA for the CDR3 is TGTGCCAGCAACGAGGGTGGAGAGACCCAGTACTTC.

In nucleotides, the CDR3 is TGTGCCAGCATCCTAAAACCCGCGAGGACTGAAGCTTTCTTT. Amino acids: CASILKPARTEAFF. The chain couples TRBV6-6 to TRBJ1-1; D unclear. The V gene's germline CDR1 is MNHNY and CDR2 SVGAGI (reference sequence). Trimming pared 7 bases from V and 5 bases from J, leaving 17 bases between. The CDR3 sequence is 14 residues long.

This clone was picked up a small number of times. This rearrangement joins TRBV5-6 to TRBJ1-2; 8 bases agree with TRBD1. J was trimmed by 4 bases and V by 4 bases; bases with no gene match: 15. This CDR3 comprises 17 residues. The germline CDR1 and CDR2 sequences are SGHDT and YYEEEE. DNA for the CDR3: TGTGCCAGCAGCCTAACGTCAGGGGGCACAAACCCCTATGGCTACACCTTC. As protein: CASSLTSGGTNPYGYTF. Combining the CDR3 with reference TRBV5-6 and TRBJ1-2 gives the whole variable domain DAGVTQSPTHLIKTRGQQVTLRCSPKSGHDTVSWYQQALGQGPQFIFQYYEEEERQRGNFPDRFSGHQFPNYSSELNVNALLLGDSALYLCASSLTSGGTNPYGYTFGSGTRLTVV.

The chain is built from TRBV9 and TRBJ1-2, with D possibly being TRBD1 (5 bases). Trimming shortened V by 3 bases and J by 2 bases, and 11 bases separated the two germline ends. The length of the CDR3 is 14 residues. From germline, CDR1 is SGDLS and CDR2 YYNGEE. The CDR3 nucleotides read TGTGCCAGCAGCGGGGAACCAGGGAACTATGGCTACACCTTC. Encoded protein: CASSGEPGNYGYTF.

This clone was picked up a small number of times. The rearrangement uses TRBV7-2 and TRBJ1-1, with a weak D call TRBD1 (6 bases). The CDR3 loop spans 13 amino acids. V lost 7 bases and J lost 1, with 10 bases in between. Germline V gene sequence: CDR1 SGHTA, CDR2 FQGNSA. In DNA, the CDR3 is TGTGCCAGCACCCAGGGGCCGAACACTGAAGCTTTCTTT. Protein sequence: CASTQGPNTEAFF.

This clone was observed a handful of times. The V and J genes are TRBV4-1 and TRBJ1-2, with a tentative D call TRBD1 (6 bases). Germline CDR1 reads MGHRA; CDR2 reads YSYEKL. V dropped 4 bases and J dropped 7 bases, with 16 bases sitting between them. The length of the CDR3 is 14 residues. DNA for the CDR3: TGCGCCAGCAGCCCTTTGGGGCAGGGGACTGGCTACACCTTC. Translation: CASSPLGQGTGYTF.

This clone was seen a few times. V and J are TRBV5-4 and TRBJ2-1; 13 positions agree with TRBD2. The J segment lost 4 bases and the V segment lost 3 bases, leaving 4 bases of the junction unmatched. Germline V lookup: CDR1 SGHNT, CDR2 YYREEE (reference sequence). The CDR3 sequence is 16 residues long. The CDR3 here is CASSSGTSGIYNEQFF. In DNA form, the CDR3 reads TGTGCCAGCAGCTCCGGGACTAGCGGGATATACAATGAGCAGTTCTTC. Full variable domain (missing parts from reference TRBV5-4 and TRBJ2-1): ETGVTQSPTHLIKTRGQQVTLRCSSQSGHNTVSWYQQALGQGPQFIFQYYREEENGRGNFPPRFSGLQFPNYSSELNVNALELDDSALYLCASSSGTSGIYNEQFFGPGTRLTVL.

This clone has just a few counts. The genes are TRBV5-1 and TRBJ1-6, with 7 bases identical to TRBD1. The CDR3 runs 16 residues. J lost 10 bases, V lost 4 bases, and 14 bases had no gene match. Per the germline V gene, CDR1 is SGHRS and CDR2 is YFSETQ. Written as DNA, the CDR3 is TGCGCCAGCAGCCCCCGTTCGGCAGGGGGTAGCTCACCCCTCCACTTT. It encodes CASSPRSAGGSSPLHF.

There are many counts of this clone. The chain links TRBV30 to TRBJ1-2; no firm D call. V dropped 0 bases and J dropped 0 bases, with 5 bases sitting between them. This CDR3 has 13 residues. Germline-derived CDR1 and CDR2 are GTSNPN and SVGIG (reference sequence). Here the CDR3 reads CAWSVGANYGYTF. The DNA for the CDR3 is TGTGCCTGGAGTGTAGGAGCTAACTATGGCTACACCTTC.

The chain links TRBV5-1 to TRBJ2-3, with TRBD2 as a possible D gene (6 bases). Germline V gives CDR1 SGHRS, CDR2 YFSETQ. V was cut by 0 bases and J by 0 bases, with 11 bases left in between. This CDR3 is built from 16 residues. CDR3 DNA: TGCGCCAGCAGCTTGGGGGCCGGGACTAGCACAGATACGCAGTATTTT. Protein sequence: CASSLGAGTSTDTQYF.

This clone has a handful of counts. In nucleotides, the CDR3 is TGTGCCAGCAGCCCCCGGGACAGGGTCCGCTATGGCTACACCTTC. It is translated as CASSPRDRVRYGYTF. The chain combines TRBV14 with TRBJ1-2; 9 nucleotides line up with TRBD1. The CDR3 has 15 amino acids. Germline CDR1 reads SGHDN; CDR2 reads FVKESK. The V gene end was trimmed by 4 bases and the J gene end by 4 bases; junction bases not matched to a gene: 7.

There are a few counts of this clone. This sequence joins TRBV6-1 and TRBJ2-3, with TRBD2 identical over 13 bases. V lost 5 bases, J lost 4 bases, and 3 bases stayed unmatched. The CDR3 covers 15 residues. Per the germline V gene, CDR1 is MNHNS and CDR2 is SASEGT. In nucleotides, the CDR3 is TGTGCCAGCAGTTGGGGACTAGCGGGACCAGATACGCAGTATTTT. This sequence encodes CASSWGLAGPDTQYF.

The chain uses TRBV7-9 and TRBJ1-2; D gene unclear. V lost 0 bases and J 0 bases, leaving 8 bases between the germline ends. CDR1 and CDR2 from the germline V gene are SEHNR and FQNEAQ (reference sequence). The CDR3 has 15 amino acids. The CDR3 spells CASSLAGGTNYGYTF. DNA for the CDR3: TGTGCCAGCAGCTTAGCGGGAGGAACTAACTATGGCTACACCTTC.

The J gene is TRBJ2-1, the V gene TRBV25-1; unclear D gene. V lost 9 bases to trimming and J lost 6 bases, with 15 bases between them. The CDR3 spans 13 residues. Germline CDR1 reads MGHDK; CDR2 reads SYGVNS. As DNA, the CDR3 is TGTGCCAGGCCTCGAAAGCAATTCAATGAGCAGTTCTTC. It specifies CARPRKQFNEQFF.

The chain uses TRBV6-6 and TRBJ2-7; D might be TRBD2 (6 bases). The germline CDR1 and CDR2 sequences are MNHNY and SVGAGI (reference sequence). The CDR3 has 15 amino acids. V lost 2 bases and J lost 0, with 11 bases in between. The CDR3 nucleotides are TGTGCCAGCAGTTACGATCTCGGGAGCTCCTACGAGCAGTACTTC. Translating gives CASSYDLGSSYEQYF.

This chain links TRBV18 with TRBJ1-1; D unresolved. V gave up 0 bases and J gave up 0 bases, with 5 bases separating them. The CDR3 length is 14 residues. Germline lookup yields CDR1 KGHSH and CDR2 LQKENI. The CDR3 DNA follows: TGTGCCAGCTCACCACCGGGAGTGAACACTGAAGCTTTCTTT. Amino acid sequence: CASSPPGVNTEAFF.